The 24 T cell receptor beta chains listed next were all sequenced from one sample in a study of cytomegalovirus exposure and HLA in healthy donors. The PCR used 60 Vbeta and 13 Jbeta primers. Produced via immunoSEQ multiplex PCR; TCRdb's table is partial and in-frame only. The sample lists 80,000 to 100,000 clones; approximately 69% were seen once. The sequenced sample was PBMCs. These TCRs come from a female donor in good health and CMV-seronegative.

This chain connects TRBV7-3 to TRBJ2-1; unclear D gene. This CDR3 is 14 amino acids long. The V gene's germline CDR1 is SGHTA and CDR2 FQGTGA. Deletions cut 6 bases from V and 3 bases from J, with 12 bases between. The CDR3 bases are TGTGCCAGCAGTTTGACTCCTAACTACAATGAGCAGTTCTTC. It encodes CASSLTPNYNEQFF.

CDR3 in amino acids: CATEREGPNEQFF. The CDR3 DNA reads as TGTGCCACCGAGCGGGAGGGTCCCAATGAGCAGTTCTTC. The chain has TRBV28 and TRBJ2-1; the match to TRBD2 covers 10 bases. The CDR3 consists of 13 residues. Trimming took 10 bases from V and 6 from J; bases not matched to a gene: 6. CDR1 is MDHEN and CDR2 is SYDVKM in the germline V gene. The complete variable domain, with remaining parts taken from reference TRBV28 and TRBJ2-1, reads DVKVTQSSRYLVKRTGEKVFLECVQDMDHENMFWYRQDPGLGLRLIYFSYDVKMKEKGDIPEGYSVSREKKERFSLILESASTNQTSMYLCATEREGPNEQFFGPGTRLTVL.

This chain links TRBV25-1 with TRBJ1-4, with 9 positions matching TRBD1. The CDR3 loop spans 12 amino acids. Germline lookup yields CDR1 MGHDK and CDR2 SYGVNS. V lost 10 bases to trimming and J lost 7 bases; unmatched junction nucleotides: 4. The CDR3 spells CATGTGTEKLFF. As DNA, the CDR3 is TGTGCCACGGGGACAGGGACTGAAAAACTGTTTTTT.

This clone is a singleton in its sample. The rearrangement uses TRBV7-9 and TRBJ2-1, with D maybe TRBD2 (5 bases). The CDR3 length is 15 residues. Germline CDR1 and CDR2: SEHNR and FQNEAQ (reference sequence). V lost 1 base and J 5 bases, leaving 12 bases between the germline ends. The CDR3 nucleotides are TGTGCCAGCAGCTTAGGAGGGAGTTCGAACAATGAGCAGTTCTTC. Translated, it gives CASSLGGSSNNEQFF.

J is TRBJ2-2 and V is TRBV9; TRBD1 agrees at 7 bases. The trim removed 0 bases at V and 7 bases at J, leaving 3 bases unmatched. This CDR3 region has 14 residues. Germline CDR1 and CDR2: SGDLS and YYNGEE. CDR3 region: CASSVATGVGELFF. The CDR3, as DNA: TGTGCCAGCAGCGTAGCTACAGGGGTCGGGGAGCTGTTTTTT.

In its sample, this clone was seen a few times. This rearrangement joins TRBV6-6 to TRBJ1-1; TRBD1 aligns across 10 bases. CDR1 is MNHNY and CDR2 is SVGAGI in the germline V gene (reference sequence). The CDR3 is made up of 15 amino acids. The V gene end was trimmed by 6 bases and the J gene end by 4 bases; junction bases not matched to a gene: 8. CDR3 bases: TGTGCCAGCAGCTCCGTCGGGACAGGGGCCACTGAAGCTTTCTTT. It specifies CASSSVGTGATEAFF.

This clone occurred once. The chain links TRBV2 to TRBJ1-5, with 10 bases fitting TRBD1. The CDR3 is 14 residues long. The germline V gene has CDR1 SNHLY and CDR2 FYNNEI. Trimming removed 6 bases from V and 5 bases from J; junction bases left unmatched: 4. DNA of the CDR3: TGTGCCAGCAGGGGGACAGGGGAATATCAGCCCCAGCATTTT. The encoded protein is CASRGTGEYQPQHF.

The rearrangement joins TRBV6-1 to TRBJ2-7; the D gene is possibly TRBD1 (6 bases). CDR1 and CDR2 (germline): MNHNS, SASEGT. With 5 bases removed from V and 6 bases from J, the gap between germline ends came to 11 bases. The CDR3 has 12 amino acids. Here the CDR3 reads CASSLQGTEQYF. The CDR3, as DNA: TGTGCCAGCAGTCTACAGGGCACCGAGCAGTACTTC.

This clone was observed a single time. This chain links TRBV7-8 with TRBJ2-7, with 8 bases that match TRBD2. Germline V gene sequence: CDR1 SGHVS, CDR2 FQNEAQ. The CDR3 length is 18 residues. V lost 1 base, J lost 0 bases, and 11 bases stayed unmatched. The CDR3 DNA is TGTGCCAGCAGCTTAGTTGCGGGAGGAGTGAGCGGCTCCTACGAGCAGTACTTC. Protein sequence: CASSLVAGGVSGSYEQYF. The complete variable domain, with remaining parts taken from reference TRBV7-8 and TRBJ2-7, reads GAGVSQSPRYKVAKRGQDVALRCDPISGHVSLFWYQQALGQGPEFLTYFQNEAQLDKSGLPSDRFFAERPEGSVSTLKIQRTQQEDSAVYLCASSLVAGGVSGSYEQYFGPGTRLTVT.

This clone was counted only a few times. This chain joins TRBV29-1 and TRBJ2-1, with 9 bases fitting TRBD2. With V trimmed by 6 bases and J by 3 bases, 9 bases remained unmatched. Germline V CDR1 and CDR2: SQVTM, ANQGSEA. The CDR3 totals 15 residues. For the CDR3, the DNA is TGCAGCGTCCAAAGCGGGGGGACAGTCTACAATGAGCAGTTCTTC. This sequence encodes CSVQSGGTVYNEQFF.

In regard to this clone: At one boundary the junction diverges from the germline segment, which might be a read error. Other DNA sequences of this sample code for an identical CDR3. The chain uses TRBV10-3 and TRBJ1-6; maybe TRBD1 (5 bases). This CDR3 comprises 14 residues. Germline loops: CDR1 ENHRY, CDR2 SYGVKD. In nucleotides, the CDR3 is TGTGCCATCAGAGCGACAGCTTATAATTCCCCCCTCCACTTT. It encodes CAIRATAYNSPLHF.

V usage is TRBV5-6 and J usage is TRBJ2-1, with TRBD1 matching 9 bases. Germline V lookup: CDR1 SGHDT, CDR2 YYEEEE. The junction had 12 bases not matched to a gene; V was cut back by 4 bases and J by 4 bases. This CDR3 has 17 amino acids. Here the CDR3 reads CASSDPPGTGQYNEQFF. The CDR3, as DNA: TGTGCCAGCAGCGACCCACCCGGGACAGGGCAATACAATGAGCAGTTCTTC.

The rearrangement joins TRBV19 to TRBJ1-4; D is possibly TRBD1 (6 bases). The germline gives CDR1 LNHDA, CDR2 SQIVND (reference sequence). This CDR3 spans 16 amino acids. Trimming took 4 bases from V and 5 from J, leaving 17 bases between them. The CDR3 bases are TGTGCCAGTAGTACGCTACAGGGAAGGGGGAATGAAAAACTGTTTTTT. Protein product: CASSTLQGRGNEKLFF.

The chain has TRBV10-3 and TRBJ2-2; 9 bases align to TRBD1. CDR3 size: 14 residues. V shed 10 bases and J 2 bases; nucleotides not matched to a gene: 5. Germline V lookup: CDR1 ENHRY, CDR2 SYGVKD. The CDR3, as DNA: TGTGCCAGTAAACAGGGGGCCAACACCGGGGAGCTGTTTTTT. Protein product: CASKQGANTGELFF.

This chain uses TRBV5-6 with TRBJ2-1, with 8 bases aligning to TRBD2. Germline CDR1 reads SGHDT; CDR2 reads YYEEEE. Trimming cost V 1 base and J 6 bases; bases outside gene matches: 9. This CDR3 has 16 residues. CDR3 DNA sequence: TGTGCCAGCAGCTTGTTGGCGGGGGGTGCCAGCAATGAGCAGTTCTTC. It specifies CASSLLAGGASNEQFF. Using reference TRBV5-6 and TRBJ2-1 for the parts outside the CDR3, the full variable domain is DAGVTQSPTHLIKTRGQQVTLRCSPKSGHDTVSWYQQALGQGPQFIFQYYEEEERQRGNFPDRFSGHQFPNYSSELNVNALLLGDSALYLCASSLLAGGASNEQFFGPGTRLTVL.

As for this clone: A read error may account for a junction end that differs from germline. As DNA, the CDR3 is TGTGCTAGCAGCCCAGGACTAGCTTCCGGCACCGGGGAGCTGTTTTTT. Translated: CASSPGLASGTGELFF. This sequence joins TRBV7-7 and TRBJ2-2; 8 nucleotides line up with TRBD2. CDR3 length: 16 amino acids. CDR1 and CDR2 from the germline V gene are SSHAT and FNYEAQ (reference sequence).

The chain has TRBV5-4 and TRBJ2-1; 7 nucleotides align to TRBD2. V dropped 0 bases and J dropped 4; count of bases not matched to a gene: 4. CDR1 and CDR2 (germline): SGHNT, YYREEE (reference sequence). CDR3 size: 15 residues. The CDR3 loop is CASSLVASGYNEQFF. The CDR3 DNA is TGTGCCAGCAGCTTGGTGGCTAGCGGTTACAATGAGCAGTTCTTC.

The chain uses TRBV21-1 and TRBJ1-1; the listed D gene, TRBD1, was not tested against the DNA. TRBV21-1 is described as a pseudogene. The CDR3 runs 14 residues. The CDR3 is CASIVQHMNTEAFF. CDR3 DNA sequence: TGTGCCAGCATCGTACAGCACATGAACACTGAAGCTTTCTTT.

The V and J genes are TRBV5-4 and TRBJ2-1, with D maybe TRBD2 (5 bases). CDR1 is SGHNT and CDR2 is YYREEE in the germline V gene (reference sequence). Between the trimmed V and J ends, which lost 5 bases and 6 bases, there was a span of 15 bases. The CDR3 sequence is 14 residues long. The CDR3 nucleotides read TGTGCCAGCAGAGGTAGTCGGGGTCCCAATGAGCAGTTCTTC. Translation: CASRGSRGPNEQFF.

V is TRBV30 and J is TRBJ2-3; D is unclear. The germline V gene has CDR1 GTSNPN and CDR2 SVGIG (reference sequence). This CDR3 comprises 15 residues. The V and J ends lost 2 bases and 0 bases respectively, with 12 bases between them. The CDR3 loop reads CAWSRLGRSTDTQYF. As DNA, the CDR3 is TGTGCCTGGAGTCGGTTGGGCAGGAGCACAGATACGCAGTATTTT. The full variable domain, its missing parts supplied by reference TRBV30 and TRBJ2-3, is SQTIHQWPATLVQPVGSPLSLECTVEGTSNPNLYWYRQAAGRGLQLLFYSVGIGQISSEVPQNLSASRPQDRQFILSSKKLLLSDSGFYLCAWSRLGRSTDTQYFGPGTRLTVL.

The chain carries TRBV6-1 and TRBJ2-5; tentative D call: TRBD1 (5 bases). The J call may be faulty, since TRBJ2-7 better matches the DNA end. The germline CDR1 and CDR2 sequences are MNHNS and SASEGT. The CDR3 sequence is 15 residues long. The chain's CDR3 is CASSGDRASSYEQYF. The CDR3 bases are TGTGCCAGCAGTGGAGACAGAGCTTCCTCCTACGAGCAGTACTTC.

The chain combines TRBV4-1 with TRBJ1-4; the D gene is possibly TRBD1 (5 bases). The CDR3 length is 17 residues. Germline CDR1 MGHRA, CDR2 YSYEKL. V was pared by 3 bases and J by 2 bases, with 16 bases between. CDR3 sequence reads: CASSQQGLAATNEKLFF. Written as DNA, the CDR3 is TGCGCCAGCAGCCAGCAGGGACTAGCAGCCACTAATGAAAAACTGTTTTTT.

This clone was counted between two and nine times. CDR3 sequence: CASSPRRGPDQPQHF. The CDR3 DNA follows: TGTGCCAGCAGCCCCCGGAGGGGGCCAGATCAGCCCCAGCATTTT. The chain employs TRBV7-2 and TRBJ1-5, with TRBD1 matching over 7 bases. The CDR3 totals 15 residues. Trimming removed 5 bases from V and 5 bases from J; junction bases left unmatched: 9. Germline V gives CDR1 SGHTA, CDR2 FQGNSA. The entire variable domain, with the rest obtained from reference TRBV7-2 and TRBJ1-5, is as follows: GAGVSQSPSNKVTEKGKDVELRCDPISGHTALYWYRQSLGQGLEFLIYFQGNSAPDKSGLPSDRFSAERTGGSVSTLTIQRTQQEDSAVYLCASSPRRGPDQPQHFGDGTRLSIL.

This chain joins TRBV7-3 and TRBJ2-1, with 7 bases lining up with TRBD1. The germline gives CDR1 SGHTA, CDR2 FQGTGA. V lost 4 bases to trimming and J lost 9 bases; unmatched junction nucleotides: 6. This CDR3 comprises 13 residues. In nucleotides, the CDR3 is TGTGCCAGCAGCTCCCGACAGGGTTCTGAGCAGTTCTTC. It translates to CASSSRQGSEQFF.